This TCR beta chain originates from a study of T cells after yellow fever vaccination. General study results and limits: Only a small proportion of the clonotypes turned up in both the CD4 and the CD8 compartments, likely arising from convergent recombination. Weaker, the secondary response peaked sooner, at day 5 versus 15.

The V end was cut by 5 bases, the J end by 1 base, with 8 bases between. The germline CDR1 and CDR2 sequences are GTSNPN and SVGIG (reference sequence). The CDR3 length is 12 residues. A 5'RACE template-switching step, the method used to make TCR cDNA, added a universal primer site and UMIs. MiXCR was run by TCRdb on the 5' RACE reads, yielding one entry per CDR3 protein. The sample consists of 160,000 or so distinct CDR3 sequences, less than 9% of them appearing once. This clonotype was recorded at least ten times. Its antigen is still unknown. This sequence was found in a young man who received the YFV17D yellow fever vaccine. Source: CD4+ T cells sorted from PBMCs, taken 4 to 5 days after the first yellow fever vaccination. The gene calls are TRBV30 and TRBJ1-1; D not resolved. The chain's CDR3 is CAWETGNTEAFF. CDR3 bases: TGTGCCTGGGAGACGGGGAACACTGAAGCTTTCTTT.